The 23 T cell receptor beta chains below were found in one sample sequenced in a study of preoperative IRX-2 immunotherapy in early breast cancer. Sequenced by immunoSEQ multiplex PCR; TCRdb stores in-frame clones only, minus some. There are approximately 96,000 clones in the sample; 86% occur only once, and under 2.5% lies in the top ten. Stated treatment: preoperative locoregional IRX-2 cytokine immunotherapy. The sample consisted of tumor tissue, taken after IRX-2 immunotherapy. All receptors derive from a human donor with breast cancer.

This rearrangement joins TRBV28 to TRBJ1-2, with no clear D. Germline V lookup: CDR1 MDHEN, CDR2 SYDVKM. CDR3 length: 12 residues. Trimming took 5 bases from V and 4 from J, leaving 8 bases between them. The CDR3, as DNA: TGTGCCAGCAGTGCCACCATCTATGGCTACACCTTC. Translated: CASSATIYGYTF.

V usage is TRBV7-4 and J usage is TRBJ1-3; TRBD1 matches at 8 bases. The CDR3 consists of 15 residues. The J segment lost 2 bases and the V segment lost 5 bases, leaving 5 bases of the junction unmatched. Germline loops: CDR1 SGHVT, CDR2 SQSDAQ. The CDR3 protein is CASSQGDRPGNTIYF. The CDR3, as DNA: TGTGCCAGCAGCCAAGGGGACAGGCCTGGAAACACCATATATTTT.

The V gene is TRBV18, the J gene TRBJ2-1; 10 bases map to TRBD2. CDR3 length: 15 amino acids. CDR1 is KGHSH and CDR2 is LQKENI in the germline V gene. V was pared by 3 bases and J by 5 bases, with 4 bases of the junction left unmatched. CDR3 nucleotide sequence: TGTGCCAGCTCACCTACTCTAGCGGGGGACAATGAGCAGTTCTTC. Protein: CASSPTLAGDNEQFF.

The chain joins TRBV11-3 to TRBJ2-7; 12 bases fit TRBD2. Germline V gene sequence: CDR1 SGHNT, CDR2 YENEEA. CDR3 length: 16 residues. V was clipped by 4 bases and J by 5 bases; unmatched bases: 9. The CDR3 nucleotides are TGTGCCAGCAGCTCAAGGACTAGCGGGATAAAGAACGAGCAGTACTTC. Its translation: CASSSRTSGIKNEQYF.

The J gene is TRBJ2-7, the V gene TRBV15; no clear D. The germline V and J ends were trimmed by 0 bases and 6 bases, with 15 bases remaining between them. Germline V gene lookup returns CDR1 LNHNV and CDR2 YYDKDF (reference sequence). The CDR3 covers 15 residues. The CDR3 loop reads CATSREGRATSEQYF. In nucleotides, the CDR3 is TGTGCCACCAGCAGAGAGGGAAGGGCGACCAGCGAGCAGTACTTC.

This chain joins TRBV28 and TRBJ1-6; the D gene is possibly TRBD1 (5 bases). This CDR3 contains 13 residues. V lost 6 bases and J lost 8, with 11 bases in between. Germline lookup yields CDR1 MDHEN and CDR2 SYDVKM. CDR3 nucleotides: TGTGCCAGCAGCCCAGACAGAGATTCACCCCTCCACTTT. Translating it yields CASSPDRDSPLHF. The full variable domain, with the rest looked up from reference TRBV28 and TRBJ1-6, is DVKVTQSSRYLVKRTGEKVFLECVQDMDHENMFWYRQDPGLGLRLIYFSYDVKMKEKGDIPEGYSVSREKKERFSLILESASTNQTSMYLCASSPDRDSPLHFGNGTRLTVT.

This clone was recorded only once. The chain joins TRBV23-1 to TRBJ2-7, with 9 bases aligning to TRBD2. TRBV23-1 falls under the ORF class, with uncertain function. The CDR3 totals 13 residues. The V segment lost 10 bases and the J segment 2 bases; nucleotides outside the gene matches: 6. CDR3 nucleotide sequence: TGCGCCACCAGACTAGCGGCGACCTACGAGCAGTACTTC. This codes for CATRLAATYEQYF.

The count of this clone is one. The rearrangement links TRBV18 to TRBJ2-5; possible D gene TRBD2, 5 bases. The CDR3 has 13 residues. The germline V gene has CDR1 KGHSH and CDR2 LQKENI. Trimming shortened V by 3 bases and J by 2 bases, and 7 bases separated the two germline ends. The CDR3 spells CASSPPGQETQYF. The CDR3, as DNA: TGTGCCAGCTCACCCCCGGGGCAAGAGACCCAGTACTTC.

CDR3 in amino acids: CASTKTRGGYTF. The DNA for the CDR3 is TGTGCCAGCACAAAAACCAGGGGTGGCTACACCTTC. The rearrangement uses TRBV12-5 and TRBJ1-2; perhaps TRBD1 as D (6 bases). CDR1 LGHNT and CDR2 FRNRAP come from the germline V gene. CDR3 length equals 12 residues.

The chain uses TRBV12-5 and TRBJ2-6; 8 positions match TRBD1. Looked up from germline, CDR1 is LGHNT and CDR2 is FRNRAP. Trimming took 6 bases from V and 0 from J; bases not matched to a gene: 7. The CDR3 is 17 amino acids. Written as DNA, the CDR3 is TGTGCTAGTGGACCGGGACAGGTGAACTCTGGGGCCAACGTCCTGACTTTC. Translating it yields CASGPGQVNSGANVLTF. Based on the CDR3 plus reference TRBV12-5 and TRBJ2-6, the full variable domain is DARVTQTPRHKVTEMGQEVTMRCQPILGHNTVFWYRQTMMQGLELLAYFRNRAPLDDSGMPKDRFSAEMPDATLATLKIQPSEPRDSAVYFCASGPGQVNSGANVLTFGAGSRLTVL.

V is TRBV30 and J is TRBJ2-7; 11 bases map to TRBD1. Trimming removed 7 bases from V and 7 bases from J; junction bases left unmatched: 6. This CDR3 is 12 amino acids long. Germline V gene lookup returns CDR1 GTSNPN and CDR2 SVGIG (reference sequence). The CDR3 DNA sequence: TGTGCCTCTGGACAGGGGGCAGGGGAGCAGTACTTC. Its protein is CASGQGAGEQYF.

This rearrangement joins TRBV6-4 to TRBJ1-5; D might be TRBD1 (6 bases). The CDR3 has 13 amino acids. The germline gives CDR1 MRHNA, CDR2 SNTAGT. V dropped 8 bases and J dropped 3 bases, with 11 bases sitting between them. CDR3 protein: CASAGGHNQPQHF. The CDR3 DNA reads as TGTGCCAGCGCGGGGGGGCACAATCAGCCCCAGCATTTT.

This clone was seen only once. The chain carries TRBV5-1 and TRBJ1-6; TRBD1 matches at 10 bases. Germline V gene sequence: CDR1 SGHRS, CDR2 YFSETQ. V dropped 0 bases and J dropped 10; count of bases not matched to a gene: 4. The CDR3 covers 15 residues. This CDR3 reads CASSLEGTGESPLHF. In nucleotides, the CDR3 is TGCGCCAGCAGCTTGGAAGGGACAGGGGAATCACCCCTCCACTTT.

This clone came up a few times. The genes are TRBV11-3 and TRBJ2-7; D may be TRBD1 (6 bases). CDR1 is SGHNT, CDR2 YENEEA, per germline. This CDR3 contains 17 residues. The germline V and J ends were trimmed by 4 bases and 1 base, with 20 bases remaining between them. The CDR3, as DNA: TGTGCCAGCAGCTCCCAAGAGTTACAGGGCAAGTCCTACGAGCAGTACTTC. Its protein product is CASSSQELQGKSYEQYF.

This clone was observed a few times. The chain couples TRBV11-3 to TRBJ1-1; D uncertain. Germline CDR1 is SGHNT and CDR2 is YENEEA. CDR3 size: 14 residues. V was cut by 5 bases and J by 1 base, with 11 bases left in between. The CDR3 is CASSPRATNTEAFF. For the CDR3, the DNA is TGTGCCAGCAGCCCCCGGGCAACGAACACTGAAGCTTTCTTT.

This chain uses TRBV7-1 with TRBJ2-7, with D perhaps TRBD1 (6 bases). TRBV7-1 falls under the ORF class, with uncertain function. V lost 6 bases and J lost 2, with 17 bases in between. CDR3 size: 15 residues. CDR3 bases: TGTGCCAGCAGACCACAGGGCCTGGGGACCTACGAGCAGTACTTC. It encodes CASRPQGLGTYEQYF.

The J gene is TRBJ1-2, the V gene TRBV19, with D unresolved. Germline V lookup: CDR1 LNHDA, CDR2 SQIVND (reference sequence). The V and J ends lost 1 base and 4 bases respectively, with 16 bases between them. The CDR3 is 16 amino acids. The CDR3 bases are TGTGCCAGTAGTATAGGTGTCAGGCCGACGCCCTATGGCTACACCTTC. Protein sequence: CASSIGVRPTPYGYTF.

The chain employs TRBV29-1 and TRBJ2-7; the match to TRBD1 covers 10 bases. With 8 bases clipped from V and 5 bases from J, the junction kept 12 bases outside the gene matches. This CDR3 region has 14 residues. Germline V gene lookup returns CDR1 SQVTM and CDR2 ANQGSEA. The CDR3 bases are TGCAGCCCTCAGCGGGGACAGGGGAAGGACGAGCAGTACTTC. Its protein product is CSPQRGQGKDEQYF.

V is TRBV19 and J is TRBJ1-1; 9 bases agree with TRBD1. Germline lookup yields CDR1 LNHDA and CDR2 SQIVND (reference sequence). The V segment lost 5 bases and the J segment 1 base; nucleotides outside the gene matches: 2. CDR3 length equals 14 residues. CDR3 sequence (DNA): TGTGCCAGTAGTGGGGACAGGGCGAACACTGAAGCTTTCTTT. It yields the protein CASSGDRANTEAFF. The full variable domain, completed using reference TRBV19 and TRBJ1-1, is DGGITQSPKYLFRKEGQNVTLSCEQNLNHDAMYWYRQDPGQGLRLIYYSQIVNDFQKGDIAEGYSVSREKKESFPLTVTSAQKNPTAFYLCASSGDRANTEAFFGQGTRLTVV.

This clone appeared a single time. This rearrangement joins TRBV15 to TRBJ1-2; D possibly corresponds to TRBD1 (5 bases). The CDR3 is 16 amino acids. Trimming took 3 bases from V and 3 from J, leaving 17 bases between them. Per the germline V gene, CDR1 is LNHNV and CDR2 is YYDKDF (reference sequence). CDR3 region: CATSRVDEAGYYGYTF. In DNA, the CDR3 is TGTGCCACCAGCAGGGTGGACGAGGCAGGGTACTATGGCTACACCTTC.

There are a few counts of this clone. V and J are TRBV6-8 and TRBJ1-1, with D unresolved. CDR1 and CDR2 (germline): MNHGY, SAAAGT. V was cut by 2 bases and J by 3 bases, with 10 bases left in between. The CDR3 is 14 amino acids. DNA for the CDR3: TGTGCCAGCAGTTACAAGGCTTTAGACACTGAAGCTTTCTTT. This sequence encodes CASSYKALDTEAFF.

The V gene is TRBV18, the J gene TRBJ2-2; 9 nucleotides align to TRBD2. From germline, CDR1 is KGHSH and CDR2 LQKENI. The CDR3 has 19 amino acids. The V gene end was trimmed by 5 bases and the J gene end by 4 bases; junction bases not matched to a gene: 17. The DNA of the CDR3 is TGTGCCAGCTCAGAGAGCGGGAGGCGATCCACTTGGGGCACCGGGGAGCTGTTTTTT. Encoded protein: CASSESGRRSTWGTGELFF.

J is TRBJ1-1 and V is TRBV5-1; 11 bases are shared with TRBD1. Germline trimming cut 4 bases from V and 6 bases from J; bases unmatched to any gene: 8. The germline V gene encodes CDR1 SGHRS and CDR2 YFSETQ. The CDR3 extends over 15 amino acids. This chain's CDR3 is CASSPLGQGAAEAFF. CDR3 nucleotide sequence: TGCGCCAGCAGCCCATTAGGACAGGGGGCCGCTGAAGCTTTCTTT.